These 28 T cell receptor beta chains were sequenced from one sample in a study of vaccination and CD4 T cells after COVID-19. These receptors lack a known antigen. Sequenced with the Oncomine TCR Beta short-read assay was DNA taken from cultured CD4+ T cells. Each CDR3 protein gets one entry after TCRdb re-called the PCR reads with MiXCR. The table has just under 10,000 distinct CDR3 sequences, 51% seen once. The sample's treatment: approximately nine-day PBMC culture with coronavirus spike peptide pools or control peptides (ViraFEST assay). The source material was CD4+ T cells from blood, cultured in vitro. The receptors come from a human donor who had recovered from COVID-19.

The V gene is TRBV19, the J gene TRBJ2-3; maybe TRBD2 (5 bases). V was pared by 5 bases and J by 3 bases, with 9 bases between. CDR1 is LNHDA, CDR2 SQIVND, per germline (reference sequence). The CDR3 covers 13 residues. CDR3 sequence reads: CASSRGITDTQYF. The CDR3 DNA follows: TGTGCCAGTAGTCGGGGTATAACAGATACGCAGTATTTT.

This sequence joins TRBV20-1 and TRBJ1-1; D unresolved. Between the trimmed V and J ends, which lost 0 bases and 5 bases, there was a span of 16 bases. Germline V gene lookup returns CDR1 DFQATT and CDR2 SNEGSKA (reference sequence). The CDR3 sequence is 15 residues long. The CDR3, as DNA: TGCAGTGCTAGAGATCAGGCAGCCTTTAGGACTGAAGCTTTCTTT. Protein: CSARDQAAFRTEAFF.

This sequence joins TRBV14 and TRBJ2-2; D is ambiguous. Germline CDR1 and CDR2: SGHDN and FVKESK. This CDR3 has 16 residues. V was shortened by 0 bases and J by 5 bases, with 13 bases between the two germline ends. CDR3: CASSQERGFGTGELFF. CDR3 DNA: TGTGCCAGCAGCCAAGAAAGAGGATTCGGGACCGGGGAGCTGTTTTTT.

The V gene is TRBV7-2, the J gene TRBJ1-1, with D perhaps matching TRBD1 (6 bases). Germline V gene lookup returns CDR1 SGHTA and CDR2 FQGNSA. There are 18 residues in the CDR3. With 1 base removed from V and 1 base from J, the gap between germline ends came to 19 bases. The CDR3 DNA reads as TGTGCCAGCAGCTTAGGACATTATCCGACAGGAAAGAACACTGAAGCTTTCTTT. Residues: CASSLGHYPTGKNTEAFF. The variable domain in full, with the rest retrieved from reference TRBV7-2 and TRBJ1-1, is GAGVSQSPSNKVTEKGKDVELRCDPISGHTALYWYRQSLGQGLEFLIYFQGNSAPDKSGLPSDRFSAERTGGSVSTLTIQRTQQEDSAVYLCASSLGHYPTGKNTEAFFGQGTRLTVV.

The V gene is TRBV7-2, the J gene TRBJ1-2, with 10 bases lining up with TRBD1. CDR1 is SGHTA, CDR2 FQGNSA, per germline. Trimming took 4 bases from V and 6 from J; bases not matched to a gene: 8. The length of the CDR3 is 15 residues. CDR3 sequence: CASSSAGTGDHGYTF. The CDR3 nucleotides read TGTGCCAGCAGCTCGGCCGGGACAGGGGACCATGGCTACACCTTC. The full variable domain, rest sourced from reference TRBV7-2 and TRBJ1-2, is GAGVSQSPSNKVTEKGKDVELRCDPISGHTALYWYRQSLGQGLEFLIYFQGNSAPDKSGLPSDRFSAERTGGSVSTLTIQRTQQEDSAVYLCASSSAGTGDHGYTFGSGTRLTVV.

This clonotype was detected a few times. The chain employs TRBV5-1 and TRBJ1-1, with 8 bases matching TRBD1. Trimming cost V 4 bases and J 1 base; bases outside gene matches: 3. Germline CDR1 reads SGHRS; CDR2 reads YFSETQ. This CDR3 comprises 14 residues. The chain's CDR3 is CASSLQGGNTEAFF. For the CDR3, the DNA is TGCGCCAGCAGCCTACAGGGGGGGAACACTGAAGCTTTCTTT.

This chain connects TRBV27 to TRBJ1-6, with D perhaps matching TRBD1 (5 bases). The V end lost 10 bases, the J end lost 7 bases, and 17 bases lay between the germline ends. The CDR3 contains 14 residues. CDR1 and CDR2 (germline): MNHEY, SMNVEV (reference sequence). Here the CDR3 DNA reads TGTGCCACCACGTATGGTGGGACGAATTCACCCCTCCACTTT. Translated, it gives CATTYGGTNSPLHF.

The sample holds a few counts of this clonotype. This chain connects TRBV2 to TRBJ1-1; D call uncertain. The V and J ends lost 4 bases and 6 bases respectively, with 12 bases between them. From germline, CDR1 is SNHLY and CDR2 FYNNEI. The CDR3 spans 13 residues. DNA of the CDR3: TGTGCCAGCAGTGGGCGCTCGGTCGCTGAAGCTTTCTTT. This codes for CASSGRSVAEAFF.

In this sample, this clonotype turned up a few times. This chain links TRBV6-1 with TRBJ1-2; D may be TRBD1 (5 bases). The germline V gene has CDR1 MNHNS and CDR2 SASEGT. Trimming removed 2 bases at V and 5 bases at J, with 21 bases between. This CDR3 has 17 amino acids. The CDR3 loop reads CASSEFSGQGVGYGYTF. The CDR3 DNA is TGTGCCAGCAGTGAATTCAGTGGGCAGGGAGTCGGGTATGGCTACACCTTC.

This clonotype was counted a few times. The V call is TRBV6-2 or TRBV6-3, the J call TRBJ2-5, with D tentatively TRBD2 (5 bases). The V gene lost 6 bases and the J gene lost 5 bases, with 22 bases spanning the gap. Germline V CDR1 and CDR2: MNHEY, SVGEGT. The CDR3 length is 16 residues. The CDR3 DNA follows: TGTGCCAGCAGCCCCGCCGGAGGTTTGTTCGGCGAGACCCAGTACTTC. It encodes CASSPAGGLFGETQYF.

The chain is built from TRBV11-3 and TRBJ1-1; D not certain. This CDR3 is built from 13 residues. V lost 3 bases, J lost 5 bases, and 10 bases lay in between. Germline CDR1 and CDR2: SGHNT and YENEEA. CDR3 bases: TGTGCCAGCAGCTTCGAACGGGGAACTGAAGCTTTCTTT. This encodes CASSFERGTEAFF.

This clonotype was detected a few times. J is TRBJ1-1 and V is TRBV21-1; the D segment call TRBD1 is taken from the table without a DNA check. TRBV21-1 is flagged as a pseudogene. This CDR3 comprises 22 residues. The CDR3, as DNA: TGTGCCAGCAGCAAAGAAGGTTGGGCGGGGCTCCAAACTTCAAGCATGAACACTGAAGCTTTCTTT. This encodes CASSKEGWAGLQTSSMNTEAFF.

The V and J genes are TRBV12-3 or TRBV12-4 and TRBJ1-5; 7 nucleotides agree with TRBD1. The CDR3 length is 14 residues. V lost 6 bases to trimming and J lost 2 bases; unmatched junction nucleotides: 4. In DNA form, the CDR3 reads TGTGCCAGCAGCCGACAGGGACGCAATCAGCCCCAGCATTTT. It translates to CASSRQGRNQPQHF.

This chain links TRBV4-1 with TRBJ1-2, with D hard to call. The germline gives CDR1 MGHRA, CDR2 YSYEKL. This CDR3 contains 13 residues. The ends were cut back, 4 bases at V and 2 bases at J, with 8 bases in the middle. CDR3 DNA sequence: TGCGCCAGCAGCCCCTTAGTGAACTATGGCTACACCTTC. Protein: CASSPLVNYGYTF.

This clonotype turned up a few times. The CDR3 region has the DNA TGCGCCAGCAGTGAACAGGGGAGAAGCTACACCTTC. It translates to CASSEQGRSYTF. The J gene is TRBJ1-2, the V gene TRBV10-2; the match to TRBD1 covers 7 bases. CDR3 length: 12 residues. CDR1 and CDR2 (germline): WSHSY, SAAADI. V dropped 3 bases and J dropped 9; count of bases not matched to a gene: 4.

V gene TRBV12-3 or TRBV12-4 combines with J gene TRBJ1-3; D uncertain. The CDR3 loop spans 15 amino acids. Trimming removed 3 bases at V and 0 bases at J, with 9 bases between. The CDR3 loop is CASSLQAFSGNTIYF. CDR3 bases: TGTGCCAGCAGTTTGCAGGCGTTCTCTGGAAACACCATATATTTT.

The rearrangement joins TRBV11-2 to TRBJ1-1; D not resolved. Trimming took off 0 bases at V and 5 bases at J, with 16 bases between the two ends. The CDR3 totals 16 residues. Germline CDR1 and CDR2: SGHAT and FQNNGV. The CDR3 coding sequence is TGTGCCAGCAGCTTAGAGTTCAAGGTGGCGAGGACTGAAGCTTTCTTT. It yields the protein CASSLEFKVARTEAFF. The full variable domain, rest sourced from reference TRBV11-2 and TRBJ1-1, is EAGVAQSPRYKIIEKRQSVAFWCNPISGHATLYWYQQILGQGPKLLIQFQNNGVVDDSQLPKDRFSAERLKGVDSTLKIQPAKLEDSAVYLCASSLEFKVARTEAFFGQGTRLTVV.

This clonotype was seen more than once but under ten times. This chain uses TRBV12-3 or TRBV12-4 with TRBJ2-1; TRBD2 aligns across 15 bases. J lost 8 bases, V lost 5 bases, and 7 bases had no gene match. The length of the CDR3 is 16 residues. CDR3: CASSLGLAGGPYEQFF. The CDR3 region has the DNA TGTGCCAGCAGTCTTGGACTAGCGGGGGGGCCCTATGAGCAGTTCTTC.

The chain has TRBV7-2 and TRBJ2-6, with TRBD1 matching over 7 bases. With V trimmed by 0 bases and J by 4 bases, 3 bases remained unmatched. Germline V CDR1 and CDR2: SGHTA, FQGNSA. CDR3 length: 16 amino acids. CDR3 protein: CASSLATGAGANVLTF. DNA of the CDR3: TGTGCCAGCAGCTTAGCCACAGGGGCCGGGGCCAACGTCCTGACTTTC.

This clonotype was seen just once. The rearrangement joins TRBV28 to TRBJ1-5, with D possibly matching TRBD1 (6 bases). The CDR3 covers 16 residues. V gave up 6 bases and J gave up 4 bases, with 19 bases separating them. Germline CDR1 is MDHEN and CDR2 is SYDVKM. For the CDR3, the DNA is TGTGCCAGCAGCCAGAGACAAGGCAGGGGTAATCAGCCCCAGCATTTT. Protein product: CASSQRQGRGNQPQHF.

This clonotype showed up just a few times. V usage is TRBV6-1 and J usage is TRBJ1-5, with D unresolved. The CDR3 spans 14 residues. V shed 6 bases and J shed 4 bases, with 13 bases lying between them. Per the germline V gene, CDR1 is MNHNS and CDR2 is SASEGT. The chain's CDR3 is CASSPNWRNQPQHF. CDR3 sequence (DNA): TGTGCCAGCAGCCCAAACTGGAGAAATCAGCCCCAGCATTTT.

This clonotype was detected only a few times. The chain joins TRBV11-2 to TRBJ1-2; no reliable D call. The CDR3 spans 15 residues. Germline V CDR1 and CDR2: SGHAT, FQNNGV. Trimming left V 2 bases short and J 4 bases short, with 14 bases between. As DNA, the CDR3 is TGTGCCAGCAGCTTATTGGCCGGTGCGGGCTATGGCTACACCTTC. Translating gives CASSLLAGAGYGYTF.

This clonotype showed up just a few times. V and J are TRBV5-1 and TRBJ2-1; possible D gene TRBD2, 6 bases. Trimming stripped 7 bases from V and 3 bases from J, with 11 bases between. The CDR3 is 13 amino acids. CDR1 SGHRS and CDR2 YFSETQ come from the germline V gene. DNA for the CDR3: TGCGCCAGCGGGCTAGCGAGCTACAATGAGCAGTTCTTC. The encoded protein is CASGLASYNEQFF.

This clonotype was detected a few times. V usage is TRBV20-1 and J usage is TRBJ1-4; no reliable D call. This CDR3 contains 14 residues. CDR1 is DFQATT and CDR2 is SNEGSKA in the germline V gene (reference sequence). The V end lost 1 base, the J end lost 0 bases, and 6 bases lay between the germline ends. The CDR3 here is CSARGPATNEKLFF. The CDR3 nucleotides are TGCAGTGCTAGAGGGCCCGCAACTAATGAAAAACTGTTTTTT.

The DNA for the CDR3 is TGCAGTGCTTCCGGACTAGCGGGGGGCAGCACAGATACGCAGTATTTT. This encodes CSASGLAGGSTDTQYF. The chain has TRBV20-1 and TRBJ2-3; 14 bases match TRBD2. V lost 5 bases to trimming and J lost 0 bases; unmatched junction nucleotides: 4. Per the germline V gene, CDR1 is DFQATT and CDR2 is SNEGSKA (reference sequence). The CDR3 totals 16 residues.

The chain carries TRBV9 and TRBJ1-2; 7 positions agree with TRBD1. This CDR3 has 15 amino acids. The germline V gene encodes CDR1 SGDLS and CDR2 YYNGEE. V trimming: 3 bases; J trimming: 5 bases; junction bases outside the gene matches: 10. Here the CDR3 reads CASSAGGDSLYGYTF. The CDR3 nucleotides are TGTGCCAGCAGCGCGGGGGGGGACAGTCTGTATGGCTACACCTTC.

The V and J genes are TRBV25-1 and TRBJ2-1; 7 bases line up with TRBD2. Germline CDR1 and CDR2: MGHDK and SYGVNS. This CDR3 is 13 amino acids long. With 7 bases clipped from V and 7 bases from J, the junction kept 7 bases outside the gene matches. CDR3 amino acids: CASKRASGNEQFF. The CDR3, as DNA: TGTGCCAGCAAAAGGGCTAGCGGAAATGAGCAGTTCTTC.

V and J are TRBV4-1 and TRBJ1-5, with D unresolved. The CDR3 covers 14 residues. Trimming left V 6 bases short and J 5 bases short, with 14 bases between. Germline CDR1 is MGHRA and CDR2 is YSYEKL. The chain's CDR3 is CASSPFQGYQPQHF. CDR3 coding DNA: TGCGCCAGCAGTCCATTCCAAGGGTATCAGCCCCAGCATTTT.